A single sample is the source of the 8 T cell receptor beta chains below, sequenced in a study of cytomegalovirus exposure and HLA in healthy donors. It was with 60 Vbeta and 13 Jbeta primers that the PCR ran. Repertoires were generated with immunoSEQ multiplex PCR, while TCRdb's copy carries only in-frame clones and drops some. The sample has over 150,000 clones, 75% to 90% seen once. The sample was PBMCs. Source of these receptors: a man aged 50 or older in good health and CMV-seronegative.

This clone was seen more than once but under ten times. The CDR3 sequence is CASSSRRLLNTEAFF. The CDR3 DNA follows: TGTGCCAGCAGCTCCCGGCGGCTCTTGAACACTGAAGCTTTCTTT. V usage is TRBV7-9 and J usage is TRBJ1-1; unclear D gene. V lost 4 bases and J 0 bases, leaving 12 bases between the germline ends. Germline CDR1 is SEHNR and CDR2 is FQNEAQ (reference sequence). The CDR3 runs to 15 residues.

The rearrangement joins TRBV9 to TRBJ2-7, with TRBD1 matching 12 bases. The CDR3 runs to 20 residues. V gave up 4 bases and J gave up 3 bases; unmatched junction bases: 20. Germline-derived CDR1 and CDR2 are SGDLS and YYNGEE. Written as DNA, the CDR3 is TGTGCCAGCAGCCCTAGTAGTCTAGGGACAGGGGGCTTCAAATTCTACGAGCAGTACTTC. Encoded protein: CASSPSSLGTGGFKFYEQYF.

The J gene is TRBJ1-5, the V gene TRBV7-6, with 12 nucleotides matching TRBD1. The germline CDR1 and CDR2 sequences are SGHVS and FNYEAQ. The CDR3 is 17 residues long. V lost 1 base, J lost 6 bases, and 7 bases stayed unmatched. CDR3 in amino acids: CASSLGQGTGGSQPQHF. CDR3 nucleotide sequence: TGTGCCAGCAGCTTAGGGCAAGGGACAGGGGGCAGTCAGCCCCAGCATTTT.

The V gene is TRBV10-3, the J gene TRBJ1-1; unclear D gene. V gave up 6 bases and J gave up 1 base, with 9 bases separating them. The CDR3 length is 13 residues. Germline V CDR1 and CDR2: ENHRY, SYGVKD. The CDR3 sequence: CAISPGENTEAFF. CDR3 sequence (DNA): TGTGCCATCAGCCCCGGTGAGAACACTGAAGCTTTCTTT.

This chain joins TRBV25-1 and TRBJ2-2; D might be TRBD2 (6 bases). CDR3 length: 16 residues. Germline V lookup: CDR1 MGHDK, CDR2 SYGVNS. V lost 1 base and J 1 base, leaving 10 bases between the germline ends. Written as DNA, the CDR3 is TGTGCCAGCAGTGAATTTGGGGGGATGAACACCGGGGAGCTGTTTTTT. Amino acids: CASSEFGGMNTGELFF.

The chain uses TRBV5-1 and TRBJ2-3; 9 positions agree with TRBD2. Looked up from germline, CDR1 is SGHRS and CDR2 is YFSETQ. The CDR3 consists of 15 residues. V shed 4 bases and J 6 bases; nucleotides not matched to a gene: 9. The CDR3 DNA sequence: TGCGCCAGCAGCCCCGGGACTAGCCGTACTGATACGCAGTATTTT. As protein: CASSPGTSRTDTQYF.

The chain links TRBV29-1 to TRBJ2-5; D ambiguous. Germline CDR1 and CDR2: SQVTM and ANQGSEA. V lost 7 bases and J 4 bases, leaving 7 bases between the germline ends. This CDR3 contains 10 residues. The CDR3 is CSAGAETQYF. In DNA, the CDR3 is TGCAGCGCTGGAGCAGAGACCCAGTACTTC.

The gene calls are TRBV4-3 and TRBJ1-2; 7 nucleotides match TRBD1. CDR1 and CDR2 (germline): LGHNA, YSLEER. Trimming removed 4 bases from V and 4 bases from J; junction bases left unmatched: 9. The CDR3 is 15 residues long. The CDR3 DNA reads TGCGCCAGCAGCCTTAAGACAGGGCAGGTCTATGGCTACACCTTC. This encodes CASSLKTGQVYGYTF.